This T cell receptor (beta chain) was sequenced in a study of shared clonotypes between healthy human individuals. There are 15 residues in the CDR3. Per germline, CDR1 SGDLS and CDR2 YYNGEE. J lost 9 bases, V lost 2 bases, and 14 bases had no gene match. Method: immunoSEQ multiplex PCR; TCRdb's copy keeps in-frame clones and lacks some. The sample consists of approximately 2,300,000 clones, less than 95% of them appearing once. The sequenced material came from naive CD4+ T cells from PBMCs. Subset noted: CD45RA+ positively selected. The TCR sequence derives from a man younger than 35 in good health. Some clones in this sample may be carry-over from other donors' samples. The rearrangement links TRBV9 to TRBJ2-7; 7 positions match TRBD1. The CDR3, as DNA: TGTGCCAGCAGCGTGCAATGGGACAGCTACTATGCGCAGTACTTC. This gives the protein CASSVQWDSYYAQYF.